Each of the 22 T cell receptor beta chains below was sequenced from the same sample in a study of identical twins. In TCRdb, the 5' RACE reads were re-called with MiXCR into one record per CDR3 protein. Among nearly 900,000 distinct CDR3 sequences listed, roughly an eighth were seen once. The same sample was also used in a study of yellow fever vaccine responses in identical twins.

Sequencing input: PBMCs. These receptors all come from a woman under 30 in good health.

This clonotype was seen a handful of times. The rearrangement uses TRBV20-1 and TRBJ2-7; possibly TRBD2 for D (7 bases). This CDR3 spans 14 amino acids. Germline V lookup: CDR1 DFQATT, CDR2 SNEGSKA (reference sequence). V was cut by 1 base and J by 2 bases, with 12 bases left in between. In DNA form, the CDR3 reads TGCAGTGCTAGAGTCGACGGGGGGCCCTACGAGCAGTACTTC. It translates to CSARVDGGPYEQYF.

V is TRBV11-1 and J is TRBJ2-1; D may be TRBD2 (7 bases). Trimming cost V 0 bases and J 0 bases, with 15 bases left between them. In germline, CDR1 is SGHAT, CDR2 FQDESV (reference sequence). The CDR3 loop spans 18 amino acids. CDR3 coding DNA: TGTGCCAGCAGCTTAGCGGGGGGGGCCTTTAGCTCCTACAATGAGCAGTTCTTC. Encoded protein: CASSLAGGAFSSYNEQFF.

The V gene is TRBV9, the J gene TRBJ2-1; D remains ambiguous. Germline V gene sequence: CDR1 SGDLS, CDR2 YYNGEE. Trimming pared 0 bases from V and 5 bases from J, leaving 9 bases between. The CDR3 is 14 residues long. CDR3 DNA: TGTGCCAGCAGCGTAGTGTACAAAGACAATGAGCAGTTCTTC. It translates to CASSVVYKDNEQFF. The full variable domain, with the rest looked up from reference TRBV9 and TRBJ2-1, is DSGVTQTPKHLITATGQRVTLRCSPRSGDLSVYWYQQSLDQGLQFLIQYYNGEERAKGNILERFSAQQFPDLHSELNLSSLELGDSALYFCASSVVYKDNEQFFGPGTRLTVL.

At least ten counts were recorded for this clonotype. The chain has TRBV14 and TRBJ2-5, with D possibly being TRBD2 (5 bases). Germline CDR1 is SGHDN and CDR2 is FVKESK. Trimming shortened V by 6 bases and J by 4 bases, and 15 bases separated the two germline ends. The CDR3 runs to 14 residues. The CDR3 loop reads CASSPGLRLETQYF. The CDR3 DNA reads TGTGCCAGCAGTCCCGGACTGAGGCTAGAGACCCAGTACTTC.

This clonotype has just a few counts. This sequence joins TRBV7-2 and TRBJ2-7, with 11 bases fitting TRBD2. The germline V gene encodes CDR1 SGHTA and CDR2 FQGNSA. V shed 1 base and J 6 bases; nucleotides not matched to a gene: 5. CDR3 length: 15 residues. The CDR3 loop reads CASSLGGLAGGEQYF. In DNA, the CDR3 is TGTGCCAGCAGCTTAGGAGGGCTAGCGGGAGGCGAGCAGTACTTC.

This clonotype was recorded a few times. The chain uses TRBV28 and TRBJ2-2; no clear D. This CDR3 is built from 11 residues. Trimming removed 8 bases at V and 5 bases at J, with 6 bases between. Germline lookup yields CDR1 MDHEN and CDR2 SYDVKM. In DNA, the CDR3 is TGTGCCAGCGATAATACCGGGGAGCTGTTTTTT. It translates to CASDNTGELFF.

This clonotype was found a few times. The chain has TRBV19 and TRBJ2-3; 8 bases map to TRBD2. V lost 7 bases to trimming and J lost 0 bases; unmatched junction nucleotides: 15. The CDR3 spans 18 residues. Germline V gene sequence: CDR1 LNHDA, CDR2 SQIVND (reference sequence). The CDR3 loop reads CASTGPEWPGGSTDTQYF. The CDR3 coding sequence is TGTGCCAGTACGGGCCCAGAATGGCCGGGAGGGAGCACAGATACGCAGTATTTT. Using reference TRBV19 and TRBJ2-3 for the parts outside the CDR3, the full variable domain is DGGITQSPKYLFRKEGQNVTLSCEQNLNHDAMYWYRQDPGQGLRLIYYSQIVNDFQKGDIAEGYSVSREKKESFPLTVTSAQKNPTAFYLCASTGPEWPGGSTDTQYFGPGTRLTVL.

This chain links TRBV2 with TRBJ2-7, with 10 positions matching TRBD1. V lost 3 bases to trimming and J lost 5 bases; unmatched junction nucleotides: 10. This CDR3 has 16 residues. Per germline, CDR1 SNHLY and CDR2 FYNNEI. The CDR3 loop reads CASSDWPGTGEHEQYF. In nucleotides, the CDR3 is TGTGCCAGCAGTGATTGGCCCGGGACAGGGGAACACGAGCAGTACTTC.

The rearrangement joins TRBV4-1 to TRBJ2-2; D is unclear. The CDR3 sequence is 13 residues long. The V gene's germline CDR1 is MGHRA and CDR2 YSYEKL. Trimming cost V 6 bases and J 4 bases, with 9 bases left between them. The CDR3 sequence is CASRTVSTGELFF. The CDR3 coding sequence is TGCGCCAGCAGAACAGTGTCCACCGGGGAGCTGTTTTTT.

The V and J genes are TRBV18 and TRBJ2-5; TRBD2 matches at 7 bases. This CDR3 is 14 amino acids long. J gave up 4 bases and V 0 bases, and 2 bases lay outside the gene matches. Germline-derived CDR1 and CDR2 are KGHSH and LQKENI. The CDR3 DNA follows: TGTGCCAGCTCACCACCATGGACTAGAGAGACCCAGTACTTC. Its translation is CASSPPWTRETQYF.

There are many counts of this clonotype. The gene calls are TRBV5-1 and TRBJ2-1; TRBD1 agrees at 9 bases. Germline-derived CDR1 and CDR2 are SGHRS and YFSETQ. This CDR3 has 16 amino acids. V lost 3 bases to trimming and J lost 4 bases; unmatched junction nucleotides: 8. The CDR3 nucleotides read TGCGCCAGCAGCTCGCTTAGACAGGGGGGTTACAATGAGCAGTTCTTC. Translation gives CASSSLRQGGYNEQFF.

The chain employs TRBV5-1 and TRBJ2-1, with D unresolved. Germline V CDR1 and CDR2: SGHRS, YFSETQ. Between the trimmed V and J ends, which lost 7 bases and 7 bases, there was a span of 18 bases. The CDR3 contains 14 residues. Here the CDR3 reads CASRLEFGENEQFF. The CDR3 nucleotides are TGCGCCAGCCGCCTGGAGTTTGGGGAAAATGAGCAGTTCTTC.

A few counts support this clonotype. This rearrangement joins TRBV6-2 or TRBV6-3 to TRBJ2-1; 10 nucleotides line up with TRBD2. V was clipped by 4 bases and J by 9 bases; unmatched bases: 12. The CDR3 is made up of 16 amino acids. Germline assignment: CDR1 MNHEY and CDR2 SVGEGT. DNA for the CDR3: TGTGCCAGCAGTTGGGCGCGAGCGGGAGGGCCCAGTGAGCAGTTCTTC. Translating gives CASSWARAGGPSEQFF.

This clonotype was observed many times. J is TRBJ1-5 and V is TRBV24-1, with D hard to call. CDR1 is KGHDR and CDR2 is SFDVKD in the germline V gene. Trimming stripped 3 bases from V and 3 bases from J, with 8 bases between. The CDR3 is 14 residues long. CDR3 in amino acids: CATSDGNVNQPQHF. The CDR3 DNA is TGTGCCACCAGTGATGGCAACGTCAATCAGCCCCAGCATTTT.

This clonotype came up many times. V gene TRBV24-1 combines with J gene TRBJ2-1; 7 nucleotides line up with TRBD1. This CDR3 has 15 amino acids. J lost 10 bases, V lost 2 bases, and 10 bases had no gene match. The V gene's germline CDR1 is KGHDR and CDR2 SFDVKD. The chain's CDR3 is CATSDWRQGLGEQFF. As DNA, the CDR3 is TGTGCCACCAGTGATTGGAGACAGGGTTTGGGCGAGCAGTTCTTC.

This clonotype was picked up one time. The V gene is TRBV7-6, the J gene TRBJ2-5, with a weak D call TRBD1 (6 bases). CDR3 length equals 15 residues. Trimming pared 7 bases from V and 5 bases from J, leaving 20 bases between. CDR1 SGHVS and CDR2 FNYEAQ come from the germline V gene. The CDR3 loop is CASTQRGLEWETQYF. DNA for the CDR3: TGTGCCAGCACCCAGAGGGGGTTGGAGTGGGAGACCCAGTACTTC.

This clonotype was seen many times. The rearrangement uses TRBV29-1 and TRBJ2-7; perhaps TRBD1 as D (5 bases). This CDR3 has 12 amino acids. Trimming removed 4 bases from V and 3 bases from J, with 10 bases in between. From germline, CDR1 is SQVTM and CDR2 ANQGSEA. This CDR3 is CSVGWQGYEQYF. DNA for the CDR3: TGCAGCGTTGGTTGGCAGGGCTACGAGCAGTACTTC.

This clonotype was found a few times. CDR3 DNA sequence: TGTGCCAGCAGTTTCGGGACAGGGATTGCTGGCTACACCTTC. Residues: CASSFGTGIAGYTF. The gene calls are TRBV12-3 or TRBV12-4 and TRBJ1-2; TRBD1 aligns across 9 bases. With 3 bases clipped from V and 7 bases from J, the junction kept 6 bases outside the gene matches. The CDR3 covers 14 residues.

V and J are TRBV7-8 and TRBJ2-1; D unresolved. The CDR3 spans 16 residues. Germline-derived CDR1 and CDR2 are SGHVS and FQNEAQ. The V end lost 8 bases, the J end lost 8 bases, and 25 bases lay between the germline ends. The CDR3, as DNA: TGTGCCAGCTCCCAAACTCGGCCCCCCAGGTTCGATGAGCAGTTCTTC. This codes for CASSQTRPPRFDEQFF.

A note on this clonotype: One end of the junction does not line up with germline, which may come from a read error. The chain recombines TRBV5-1 with TRBJ2-5; no firm D call. The CDR3 is 14 amino acids. Germline-derived CDR1 and CDR2 are SGHRS and YFSETQ. CDR3 in amino acids: CASSLVSVQETLYF. The CDR3, as DNA: TGCGCCAGCAGCTTGGTGTCAGTCCAAGAGACCCTGTACTTC.

In its sample, this clonotype was seen a few times. This rearrangement joins TRBV5-1 to TRBJ2-3; 11 bases agree with TRBD2. The germline gives CDR1 SGHRS, CDR2 YFSETQ. The CDR3 length is 17 residues. The junction had 9 bases not matched to a gene; V was cut back by 1 base and J by 5 bases. In DNA form, the CDR3 reads TGCGCCAGCAGCTTGCTCTTAGCGGGGGGGAACGGAGATACGCAGTATTTT. It specifies CASSLLLAGGNGDTQYF.

This clonotype showed up just a few times. The gene calls are TRBV4-1 and TRBJ2-2, with a tentative D call TRBD2 (5 bases). V gave up 0 bases and J gave up 2 bases, with 13 bases separating them. CDR1 is MGHRA and CDR2 is YSYEKL in the germline V gene. The CDR3 has 17 amino acids. CDR3 region: CASSQDPPGSNTGELFF. The CDR3 DNA follows: TGCGCCAGCAGCCAAGATCCCCCGGGGAGCAACACCGGGGAGCTGTTTTTT.